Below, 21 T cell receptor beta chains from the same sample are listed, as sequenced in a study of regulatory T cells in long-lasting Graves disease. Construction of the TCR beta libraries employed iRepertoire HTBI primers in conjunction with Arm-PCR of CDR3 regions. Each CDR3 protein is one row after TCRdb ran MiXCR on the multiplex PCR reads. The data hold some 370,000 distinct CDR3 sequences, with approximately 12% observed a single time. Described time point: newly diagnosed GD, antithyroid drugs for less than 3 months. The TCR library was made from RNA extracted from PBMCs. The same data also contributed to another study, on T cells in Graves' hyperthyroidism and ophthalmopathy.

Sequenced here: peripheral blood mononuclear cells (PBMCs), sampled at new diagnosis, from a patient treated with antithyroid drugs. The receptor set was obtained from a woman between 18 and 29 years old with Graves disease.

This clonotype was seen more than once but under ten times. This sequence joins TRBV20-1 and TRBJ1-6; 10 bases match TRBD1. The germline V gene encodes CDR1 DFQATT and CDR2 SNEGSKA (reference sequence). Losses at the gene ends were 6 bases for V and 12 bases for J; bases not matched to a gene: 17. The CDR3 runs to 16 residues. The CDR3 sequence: CSAYPGTGAASGPLHF. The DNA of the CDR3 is TGCAGTGCCTACCCCGGGACAGGGGCGGCCTCGGGACCCCTCCACTTT.

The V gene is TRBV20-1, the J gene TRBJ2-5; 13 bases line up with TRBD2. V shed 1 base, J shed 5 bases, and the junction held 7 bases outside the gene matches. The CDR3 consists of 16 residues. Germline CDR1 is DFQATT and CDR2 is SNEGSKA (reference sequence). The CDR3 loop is CSARGLAGGVDETQYF. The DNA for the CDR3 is TGCAGTGCTAGAGGACTAGCGGGAGGAGTCGATGAGACCCAGTACTTC.

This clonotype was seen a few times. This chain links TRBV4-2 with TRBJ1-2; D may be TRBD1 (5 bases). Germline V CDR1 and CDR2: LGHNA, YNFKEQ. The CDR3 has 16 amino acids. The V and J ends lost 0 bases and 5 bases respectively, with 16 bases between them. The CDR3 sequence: CASSQDPGRDGYGYTF. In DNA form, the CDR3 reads TGTGCCAGCAGCCAAGATCCCGGCAGGGATGGGTATGGCTACACCTTC.

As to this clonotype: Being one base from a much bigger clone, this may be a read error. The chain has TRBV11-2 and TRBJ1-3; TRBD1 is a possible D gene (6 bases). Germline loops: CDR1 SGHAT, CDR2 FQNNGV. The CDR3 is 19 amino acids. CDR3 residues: CASGLVLGDTQGTGNTIYF. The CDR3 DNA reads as TGTGCCAGCGGCTTAGTCCTGGGGGACACCCAGGGAACTGGAAACACCATATATTTT.

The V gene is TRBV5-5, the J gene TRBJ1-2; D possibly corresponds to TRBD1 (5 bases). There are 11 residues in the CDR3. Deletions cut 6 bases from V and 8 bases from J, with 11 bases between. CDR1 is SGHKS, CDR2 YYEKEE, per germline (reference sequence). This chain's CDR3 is CASNHGGGYTF. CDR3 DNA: TGTGCCAGCAACCACGGGGGGGGCTACACCTTC.

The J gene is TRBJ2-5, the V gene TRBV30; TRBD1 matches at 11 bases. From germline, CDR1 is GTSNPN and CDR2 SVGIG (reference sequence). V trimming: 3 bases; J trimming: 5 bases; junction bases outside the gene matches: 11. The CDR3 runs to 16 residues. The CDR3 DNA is TGTGCCTGGAGGCCCCAGGTGTGGACAGGGGGCGAGACCCAGTACTTC. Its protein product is CAWRPQVWTGGETQYF.

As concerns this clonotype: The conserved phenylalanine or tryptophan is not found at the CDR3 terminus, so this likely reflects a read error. CDR3: CSAGGSSYNEQFL. CDR3 coding DNA: TGCAGTGCAGGGGGGAGCTCCTACAATGAGCAGTTCCTC. The rearrangement joins TRBV20-1 to TRBJ2-1; D possibly uses TRBD1 or TRBD2 (6 bases each). This CDR3 is built from 13 residues. The germline V gene has CDR1 DFQATT and CDR2 SNEGSKA (reference sequence). V lost 6 bases, J lost 0 bases, and 9 bases lay in between.

CDR3 DNA sequence: TGCGCCAGCAGCTTGGACCCCTCCAGGGGGTGGGACACTGAAGCTTTCTTT. Translating it yields CASSLDPSRGWDTEAFF. The V call is TRBV5-1, the J call TRBJ1-1; 7 positions agree with TRBD1. The CDR3 length is 17 residues. CDR1 and CDR2 (germline): SGHRS, YFSETQ. Germline trimming cut 0 bases from V and 3 bases from J; bases unmatched to any gene: 11.

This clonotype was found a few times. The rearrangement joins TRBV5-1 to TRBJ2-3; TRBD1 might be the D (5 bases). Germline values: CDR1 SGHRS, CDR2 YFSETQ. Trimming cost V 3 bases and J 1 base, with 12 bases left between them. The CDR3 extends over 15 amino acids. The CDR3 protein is CASSSGQQGTDTQYF. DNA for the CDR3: TGCGCCAGCAGCTCTGGCCAACAGGGCACAGATACGCAGTATTTT.

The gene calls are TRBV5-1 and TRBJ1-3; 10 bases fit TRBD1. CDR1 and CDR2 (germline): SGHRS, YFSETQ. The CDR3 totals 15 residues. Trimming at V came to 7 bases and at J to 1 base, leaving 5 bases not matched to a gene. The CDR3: CASGPDRGSGNTIYF. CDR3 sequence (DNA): TGCGCCAGCGGTCCGGACAGGGGGTCTGGAAACACCATATATTTT.

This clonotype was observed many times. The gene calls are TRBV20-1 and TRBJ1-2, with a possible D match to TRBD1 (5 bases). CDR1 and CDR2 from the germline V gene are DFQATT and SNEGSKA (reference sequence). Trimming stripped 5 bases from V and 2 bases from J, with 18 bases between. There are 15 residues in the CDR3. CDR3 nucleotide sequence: TGCAGTGCTCCCGGGCGGGACGGAAGAAACTATGGCTACACCTTC. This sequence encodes CSAPGRDGRNYGYTF.

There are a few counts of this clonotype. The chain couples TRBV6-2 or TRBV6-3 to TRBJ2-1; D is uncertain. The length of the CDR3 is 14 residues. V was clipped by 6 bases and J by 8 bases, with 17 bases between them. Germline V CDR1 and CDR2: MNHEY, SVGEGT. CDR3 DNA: TGTGCCAGCAGGGTAGGATTAGGCGTCGATGAGCAGTTCTTC. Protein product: CASRVGLGVDEQFF.

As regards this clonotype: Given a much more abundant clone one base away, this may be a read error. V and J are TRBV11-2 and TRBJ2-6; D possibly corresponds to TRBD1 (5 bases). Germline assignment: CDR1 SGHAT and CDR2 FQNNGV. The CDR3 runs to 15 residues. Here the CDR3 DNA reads TGTGCCAGCAGCCCACGGTTGGGTGGGGCCGACGTCCTGACTTTC. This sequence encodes CASSPRLGGADVLTF.

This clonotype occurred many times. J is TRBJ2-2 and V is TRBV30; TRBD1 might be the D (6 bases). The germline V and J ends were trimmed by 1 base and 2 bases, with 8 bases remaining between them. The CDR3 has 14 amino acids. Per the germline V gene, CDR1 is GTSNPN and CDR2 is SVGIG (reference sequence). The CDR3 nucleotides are TGTGCCTGGAGTGCGGGACATAACACCGGGGAGCTGTTTTTT. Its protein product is CAWSAGHNTGELFF.

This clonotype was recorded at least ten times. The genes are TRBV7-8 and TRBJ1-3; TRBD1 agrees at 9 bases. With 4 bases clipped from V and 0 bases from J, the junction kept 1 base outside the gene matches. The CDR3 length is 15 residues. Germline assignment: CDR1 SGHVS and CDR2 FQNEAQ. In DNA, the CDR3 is TGTGCCAGCAGCTCGACAGGGGGCTCTGGAAACACCATATATTTT. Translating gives CASSSTGGSGNTIYF.

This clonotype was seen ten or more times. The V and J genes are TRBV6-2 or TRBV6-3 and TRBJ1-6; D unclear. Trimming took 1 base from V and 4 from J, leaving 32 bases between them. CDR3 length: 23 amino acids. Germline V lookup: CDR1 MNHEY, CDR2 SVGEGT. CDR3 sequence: CASSYFPPWPGEVRGEYNSPLHF. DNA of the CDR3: TGTGCCAGCAGTTACTTCCCTCCCTGGCCGGGAGAGGTTCGTGGAGAATATAATTCACCCCTCCACTTT.

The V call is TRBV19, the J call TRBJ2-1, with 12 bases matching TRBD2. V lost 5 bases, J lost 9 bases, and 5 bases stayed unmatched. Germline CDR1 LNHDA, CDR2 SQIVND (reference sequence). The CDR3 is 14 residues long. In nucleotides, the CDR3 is TGTGCCAGTAGTCGACTAGCGGGAGTAGGTGAGCAGTTCTTC. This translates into CASSRLAGVGEQFF. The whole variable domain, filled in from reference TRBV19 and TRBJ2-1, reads DGGITQSPKYLFRKEGQNVTLSCEQNLNHDAMYWYRQDPGQGLRLIYYSQIVNDFQKGDIAEGYSVSREKKESFPLTVTSAQKNPTAFYLCASSRLAGVGEQFFGPGTRLTVL.

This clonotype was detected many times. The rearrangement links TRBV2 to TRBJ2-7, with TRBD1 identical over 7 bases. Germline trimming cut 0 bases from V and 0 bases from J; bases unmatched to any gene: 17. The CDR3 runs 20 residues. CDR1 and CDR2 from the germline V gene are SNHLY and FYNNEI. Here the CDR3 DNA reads TGTGCCAGCAGTGAAGCATGGAGCAGGGGGAAGGGGACCACCTCCTACGAGCAGTACTTC. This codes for CASSEAWSRGKGTTSYEQYF.

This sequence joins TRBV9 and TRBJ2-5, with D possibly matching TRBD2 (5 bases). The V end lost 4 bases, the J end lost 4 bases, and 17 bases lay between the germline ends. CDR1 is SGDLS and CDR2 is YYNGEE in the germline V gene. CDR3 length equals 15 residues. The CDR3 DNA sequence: TGTGCCAGCAGCCCCTTCTCCGGGGATACAGAGACCCAGTACTTC. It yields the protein CASSPFSGDTETQYF.

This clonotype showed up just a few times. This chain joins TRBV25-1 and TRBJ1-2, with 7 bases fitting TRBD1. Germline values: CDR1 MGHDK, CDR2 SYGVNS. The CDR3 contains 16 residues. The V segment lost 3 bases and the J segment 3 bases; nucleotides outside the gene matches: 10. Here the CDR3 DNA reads TGTGCCAGCAGTGATCCACAGGGGCGCCCTTACTATGGCTACACCTTC. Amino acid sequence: CASSDPQGRPYYGYTF.

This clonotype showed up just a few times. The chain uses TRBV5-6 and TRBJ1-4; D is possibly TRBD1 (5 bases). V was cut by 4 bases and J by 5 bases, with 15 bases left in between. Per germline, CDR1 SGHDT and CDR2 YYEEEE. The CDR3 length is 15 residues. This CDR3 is CASSRAGRRNEKLFF. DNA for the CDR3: TGTGCCAGCAGCCGCGCGGGACGGAGAAATGAAAAACTGTTTTTT.